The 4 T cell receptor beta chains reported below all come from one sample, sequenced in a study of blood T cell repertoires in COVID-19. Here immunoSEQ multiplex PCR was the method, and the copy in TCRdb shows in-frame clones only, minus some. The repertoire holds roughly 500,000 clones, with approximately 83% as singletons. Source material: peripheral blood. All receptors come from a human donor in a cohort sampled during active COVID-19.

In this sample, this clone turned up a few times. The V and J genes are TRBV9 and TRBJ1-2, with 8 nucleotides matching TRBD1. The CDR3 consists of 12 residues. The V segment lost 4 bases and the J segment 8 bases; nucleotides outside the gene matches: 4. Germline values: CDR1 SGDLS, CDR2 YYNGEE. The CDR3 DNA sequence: TGTGCCAGCAGCCCCCGGGACAGGGGCTACACCTTC. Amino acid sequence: CASSPRDRGYTF.

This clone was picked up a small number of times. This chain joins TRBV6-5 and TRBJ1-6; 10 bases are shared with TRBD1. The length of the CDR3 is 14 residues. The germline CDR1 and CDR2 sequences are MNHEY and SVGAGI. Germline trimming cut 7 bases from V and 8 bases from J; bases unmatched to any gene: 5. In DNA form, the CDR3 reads TGTGCCAGCACCACGGGACAGGGGTATTCACCCCTCCACTTT. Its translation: CASTTGQGYSPLHF.

DNA for the CDR3: TGTGCCAGCAGTTCGGGGACAGGGGAGGGATCACCCCTCCACTTT. Its protein product is CASSSGTGEGSPLHF. The genes are TRBV6-5 and TRBJ1-6; 10 bases line up with TRBD1. The CDR3 totals 15 residues. Trimming took 4 bases from V and 10 from J; bases not matched to a gene: 7. CDR1 and CDR2 (germline): MNHEY, SVGAGI.

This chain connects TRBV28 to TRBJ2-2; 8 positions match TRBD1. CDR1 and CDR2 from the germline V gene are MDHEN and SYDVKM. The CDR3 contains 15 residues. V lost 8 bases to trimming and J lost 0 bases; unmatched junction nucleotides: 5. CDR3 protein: CASYGQGSNTGELFF. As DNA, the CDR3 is TGTGCCAGCTATGGACAGGGTTCGAACACCGGGGAGCTGTTTTTT.